A single sample is the source of the 17 T cell receptor beta chains below, sequenced in a study of persistence of HIV-infected CD4 T cells. The stimulus was an HIV-1 Gag 15-mer peptide pool, 0.8 to 1 ug/peptide/mL. CD40L-negative CD69-negative CD45RO-high memory CD4+ T cells were sorted as populations depleted of antigen-responding cells. Which antigens these TCRs recognize remains unknown. The libraries were made with immunoSEQ version 4 in survey mode. The protocol was immunoSEQ multiplex PCR, while the TCRdb copy is restricted to in-frame clones and leaves out a portion. The data contain 50,000 to 65,000 clones, approximately 75% of them singletons. The material was CD4+ T cells sorted from PBMCs after approximately 19-hour stimulation, obtained from a patient who received antiretroviral therapy. The receptors shown here come from an adult man with HIV who was CMV-seropositive.

This sequence joins TRBV3-1 (or the pseudogene TRBV3-2) and TRBJ1-3, with D maybe TRBD1 (6 bases). The CDR3 has 15 amino acids. Germline lookup yields CDR1 LGHDT and CDR2 YNNKEL (reference sequence). V gave up 4 bases and J gave up 0 bases, with 10 bases separating them. CDR3 DNA: TGTGCCAGCAGCCCTCAGGGGACCTCTGGAAACACCATATATTTT. It yields the protein CASSPQGTSGNTIYF.

V usage is TRBV18 and J usage is TRBJ2-1; 9 positions match TRBD1. The germline V gene encodes CDR1 KGHSH and CDR2 LQKENI. The trim removed 6 bases at V and 7 bases at J, leaving 10 bases unmatched. The CDR3 totals 15 residues. The CDR3 DNA sequence: TGTGCCAGCTCTCTGGGACAGGGAATCGGAAATGAGCAGTTCTTC. As protein: CASSLGQGIGNEQFF. Full variable domain (remainder filled in from reference TRBV18 and TRBJ2-1): NAGVMQNPRHLVRRRGQEARLRCSPMKGHSHVYWYRQLPEEGLKFMVYLQKENIIDESGMPKERFSAEFPKEGPSILRIQQVVRGDSAAYFCASSLGQGIGNEQFFGPGTRLTVL.

V is TRBV5-3 and J is TRBJ1-3, with a possible D match to TRBD1 (5 bases). TRBV5-3 is an ORF, and what it does is uncertain. The CDR3 covers 17 residues. V was shortened by 6 bases and J by 0 bases, with 19 bases between the two germline ends. CDR3 sequence (DNA): TGTGCCAGAACCGGGACCGTGAACCACTTCTCTGGAAACACCATATATTTT. It specifies CARTGTVNHFSGNTIYF.

This rearrangement joins TRBV20-1 to TRBJ2-1; D tentatively fits TRBD1 or TRBD2 (5 bases each). This CDR3 has 14 residues. The ends were cut back, 3 bases at V and 8 bases at J, with 17 bases in the middle. Germline CDR1 reads DFQATT; CDR2 reads SNEGSKA (reference sequence). CDR3 region: CSASEWGRRYEQFF. CDR3 nucleotides: TGCAGTGCTAGTGAATGGGGGAGAAGATATGAGCAGTTCTTC.

This clone was observed once. The rearrangement uses TRBV11-2 and TRBJ2-2, with D tentatively TRBD2 (5 bases). CDR1 and CDR2 (germline): SGHAT, FQNNGV. The CDR3 covers 16 residues. Trimming cost V 2 bases and J 0 bases, with 10 bases left between them. For the CDR3, the DNA is TGTGCCAGCAGCTTATTAGCGCGCTCGAACACCGGGGAGCTGTTTTTT. Translation: CASSLLARSNTGELFF.

V and J are TRBV2 and TRBJ1-1, with TRBD1 matching over 11 bases. The CDR3 sequence is 13 residues long. V gave up 7 bases and J gave up 7 bases; unmatched junction bases: 5. Germline V gene sequence: CDR1 SNHLY, CDR2 FYNNEI. The CDR3 spells CASKFGTGGEAFF. The CDR3 bases are TGTGCCAGCAAATTCGGGACAGGGGGTGAAGCTTTCTTT.

CDR3 amino acids: CASSYTQGGSPLHF. DNA for the CDR3: TGTGCCAGCAGTTACACACAGGGAGGGTCACCCCTCCACTTT. The chain employs TRBV6-5 and TRBJ1-6, with D perhaps matching TRBD1 (6 bases). This CDR3 contains 14 residues. Germline V CDR1 and CDR2: MNHEY, SVGAGI. The V end lost 2 bases, the J end lost 10 bases, and 12 bases lay between the germline ends.

The chain links TRBV6-2 or TRBV6-3 to TRBJ2-3, with a possible D match to TRBD2 (5 bases). Per the germline V gene, CDR1 is MNHEY and CDR2 is SVGEGT. Trimming shortened V by 2 bases and J by 2 bases, and 17 bases separated the two germline ends. The CDR3 is made up of 17 amino acids. In DNA, the CDR3 is TGTGCCAGCAGTTACCCCTTGGTGGAGGCGATCACAGATACGCAGTATTTT. Amino acids: CASSYPLVEAITDTQYF.

The CDR3 protein is CASSQEVQIPNEQFF. DNA for the CDR3: TGTGCCAGCAGCCAAGAGGTCCAGATACCCAATGAGCAGTTCTTC. J is TRBJ2-1 and V is TRBV3-1 (or the pseudogene TRBV3-2); D is unresolved. The CDR3 has 15 residues. Per germline, CDR1 LGHDT and CDR2 YNNKEL (reference sequence). The germline V and J ends were trimmed by 0 bases and 6 bases, with 12 bases remaining between them.

Worth noting for this clone: Other nucleotide sequences in the sample specify the same CDR3. The chain carries TRBV12-3 or TRBV12-4 and TRBJ1-1, with D unresolved. Trimming took off 5 bases at V and 0 bases at J, with 7 bases between the two ends. The CDR3 is made up of 13 amino acids. CDR3 loop: CASSPGLNTEAFF. The DNA for the CDR3 is TGTGCCAGCAGTCCCGGTCTGAACACTGAAGCTTTCTTT.

The CDR3 nucleotides are TGTGCCAGCAGCTTAGGACAGGGACCCTCACCCCTCCACTTT. Its translation: CASSLGQGPSPLHF. This chain joins TRBV13 and TRBJ1-6; D is possibly TRBD1 (6 bases). The CDR3 totals 14 residues. From germline, CDR1 is PRHDT and CDR2 FYEKMQ (reference sequence). Trimming left V 0 bases short and J 10 bases short, with 10 bases between.

J is TRBJ2-1 and V is TRBV7-9, with D possibly being TRBD2 (6 bases). Germline-derived CDR1 and CDR2 are SEHNR and FQNEAQ (reference sequence). Trimming removed 2 bases at V and 9 bases at J, with 11 bases between. This CDR3 region has 13 residues. In DNA, the CDR3 is TGTGCCAGCAGCTTATCCGAGGGAGGTGAGCAGTTCTTC. It yields the protein CASSLSEGGEQFF. Full variable domain (rest looked up from reference TRBV7-9 and TRBJ2-1): DTGVSQNPRHKITKRGQNVTFRCDPISEHNRLYWYRQTLGQGPEFLTYFQNEAQLEKSRLLSDRFSAERPKGSFSTLEIQRTEQGDSAMYLCASSLSEGGEQFFGPGTRLTVL.

As to this clone: At the DNA level, this CDR3 is encoded by other sequences in the same sample as well. The V call is TRBV6-5, the J call TRBJ2-7; TRBD1 aligns across 7 bases. Trimming at V came to 2 bases and at J to 0 bases, leaving 1 base not matched to a gene. The CDR3 length is 14 residues. The germline gives CDR1 MNHEY, CDR2 SVGAGI. The CDR3 bases are TGTGCCAGCAGTTACGACAGGGACTCCTACGAGCAGTACTTC. This gives the protein CASSYDRDSYEQYF.

The V gene is TRBV2, the J gene TRBJ2-3; the D gene could be TRBD1 or TRBD2 (5 bases each). Germline CDR1 is SNHLY and CDR2 is FYNNEI. V was pared by 6 bases and J by 6 bases, with 16 bases between. The CDR3 has 14 residues. The CDR3 DNA follows: TGTGCCAGCAGGTCGAGAGGGACCAAGGATACGCAGTATTTT. As protein: CASRSRGTKDTQYF.

V gene TRBV19 combines with J gene TRBJ1-5; 8 bases agree with TRBD1. The trim removed 6 bases at V and 2 bases at J, leaving 3 bases unmatched. From germline, CDR1 is LNHDA and CDR2 SQIVND (reference sequence). This CDR3 has 14 amino acids. The CDR3 sequence: CASRDRDGNQPQHF. The CDR3 bases are TGTGCCAGTAGGGACAGGGACGGCAATCAGCCCCAGCATTTT.

This clone occurred once. The chain couples TRBV6-5 to TRBJ2-7; 7 bases are a match to TRBD1. This CDR3 spans 15 amino acids. V lost 7 bases and J lost 5; bases outside the gene matches: 14. The germline V gene encodes CDR1 MNHEY and CDR2 SVGAGI. Here the CDR3 DNA reads TGTGCCAGCACCGAACTCCCGACAGGGAGCCACGAGCAGTACTTC. This translates into CASTELPTGSHEQYF.

The chain uses TRBV4-2 and TRBJ2-4, with 8 nucleotides matching TRBD1. Germline V CDR1 and CDR2: LGHNA, YNFKEQ. V shed 1 base, J shed 8 bases, and the junction held 13 bases outside the gene matches. The CDR3 runs to 17 residues. The CDR3 loop is CASSQGGQGATIDIQYF. The CDR3 nucleotides read TGTGCCAGCAGCCAAGGGGGTCAGGGGGCGACGATCGACATTCAGTACTTC.